This T cell receptor beta chain was documented in a study of T cell repertoires in cytomegalovirus infection (dated 2019 in TCRdb). As for the study more broadly: The peptide stimulations were aimed at well-studied HLA-B-restricted epitopes as well as recently identified HLA-C-restricted CMV epitopes, whose presentation resists viral immunomodulation. Donor HLA type was relevant to the analysis, because carriage of CMV infection together with the matching HLA type was indicated by public TCR beta signatures.

As to this clonotype: The antigen it recognizes is unknown. Base qualities were left out, and no much larger clone turns up one base away.

The germline V gene gives CDR1 as ENHRY and CDR2 as SYGVKD. At the junction V is shortened by 6 bases and J by 5 bases, with 19 bases in between. Including cysteine and phenylalanine, the CDR3 has 16 amino acids. Of all the DNA, just the CDR3 is kept, 48 bases in frame from base 1. TCRdb shows the sequencer as Illumina HiSeq 1500. TCRdb reran the public reads through fastp at Q25 and MiXCR, keeping productive beta chains. Rows merge per CDR3 protein into single entries with the most common DNA and genes. Within this sample are about 63,000 distinct CDR3 sequences, with over 20% of them counted one time only. The top ten clones comprise 73% of the sample. What the research found in general, with its limitations: In the ex vivo response, HLA-C-restricted CMV-specific TCR beta clonotypes were dominant, and in two of eight donors the single most frequent clonotype came from this HLA-C-restricted group. In both this cohort and an independent roughly 330-donor cohort, the cumulative frequency of public TCR beta family members distinguished carriers of CMV infection plus the relevant HLA type.

Explained via the paper, the treatment or condition label denotes: in vitro stimulation with specific CMV peptide epitopes to enrich CMV-specific T cells. The sequenced sample was CD8+ T cells from cultured PBMCs, obtained from culture after CMV antigen stimulation. This chain is built from TRBV10-3 and TRBJ1-4, with TRBD1 perhaps the D gene, on 5 matching bases. This clonotype was sampled from a human donor in good health (CMV status not recorded). Some clones in this sample may be carry-over from other donors' samples. DNA sequence: TGTGCCATCAGGACCGACCCGGGACGGCTCAATGAAAAACTGTTTTTT. Its amino acids are CAIRTDPGRLNEKLFF.